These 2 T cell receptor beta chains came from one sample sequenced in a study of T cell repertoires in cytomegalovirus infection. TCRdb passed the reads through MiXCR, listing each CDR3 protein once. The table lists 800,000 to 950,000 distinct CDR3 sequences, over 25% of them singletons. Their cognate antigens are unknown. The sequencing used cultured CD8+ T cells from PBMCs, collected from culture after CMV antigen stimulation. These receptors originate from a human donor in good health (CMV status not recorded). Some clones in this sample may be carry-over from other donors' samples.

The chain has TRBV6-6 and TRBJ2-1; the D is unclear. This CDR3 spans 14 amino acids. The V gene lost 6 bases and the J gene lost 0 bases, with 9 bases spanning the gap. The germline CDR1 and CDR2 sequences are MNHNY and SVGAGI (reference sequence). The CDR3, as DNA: TGTGCCAGCAGGACGACTCCCTCCTACAATGAGCAGTTCTTC. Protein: CASRTTPSYNEQFF.

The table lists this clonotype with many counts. This CDR3 is CASSWLGQANTEAFF. DNA for the CDR3: TGTGCCAGCAGTTGGCTGGGACAGGCGAACACTGAAGCTTTCTTT. V and J are TRBV6-5 and TRBJ1-1; 8 bases agree with TRBD1. Germline trimming cut 4 bases from V and 1 base from J; bases unmatched to any gene: 5. CDR3 length equals 15 residues. Germline V gene lookup returns CDR1 MNHEY and CDR2 SVGAGI.